The clone carrying this TCR beta chain has a count of ten or more. Its matching antigen is unknown. Preparation of TCR beta libraries was done by quantitative 5'-RACE with molecular barcodes. Each CDR3 protein gets one entry after TCRdb re-called the 5' RACE reads with MiXCR. The repertoire consists of approximately 250,000 distinct CDR3 sequences, with approximately 8% occurring once and the leading ten covering about 5%. The data stem from a study of CD8 T cells in ankylosing spondylitis. Study findings and constraints: Prior work had noted some motif variants in reactive arthritis blood and synovial fluid. CD8+ by phenotype, disease-linked clones were relatively rare in peripheral blood. Ankylosing spondylitis blood appeared to be characterized by a TCR beta motif of 7 to 9 highly homologous variants.

Germline CDR1 reads KGHSH; CDR2 reads LQKENI. J lost 7 bases, V lost 6 bases, and 8 bases had no gene match. The CDR3 totals 14 residues. The sample was blood, either unsorted or a sorted T cell fraction (not recorded which). This rearrangement joins TRBV18 to TRBJ2-1; 8 bases line up with TRBD1. The sequence derives from a female donor with ankylosing spondylitis or in good health (not recorded which). This CDR3 is CASSIDRGRNEQFF. CDR3 coding DNA: TGTGCCAGCTCTATCGACAGGGGAAGAAATGAGCAGTTCTTC. Looking up the rest from reference TRBV18 and TRBJ2-1 gives the full variable domain: NAGVMQNPRHLVRRRGQEARLRCSPMKGHSHVYWYRQLPEEGLKFMVYLQKENIIDESGMPKERFSAEFPKEGPSILRIQQVVRGDSAAYFCASSIDRGRNEQFFGPGTRLTVL.